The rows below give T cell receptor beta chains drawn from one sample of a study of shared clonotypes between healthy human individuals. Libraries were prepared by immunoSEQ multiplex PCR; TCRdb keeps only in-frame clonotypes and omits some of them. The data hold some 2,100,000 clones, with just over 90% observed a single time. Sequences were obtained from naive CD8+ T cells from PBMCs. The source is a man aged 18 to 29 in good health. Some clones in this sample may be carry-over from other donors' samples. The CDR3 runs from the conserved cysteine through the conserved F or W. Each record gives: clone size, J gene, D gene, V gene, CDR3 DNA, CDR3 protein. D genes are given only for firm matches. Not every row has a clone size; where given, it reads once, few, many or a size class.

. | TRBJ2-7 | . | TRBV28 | TGTGCCAGCAGTTTATGGGGGGGACGGGGCTCCTACGAGCAGTACTTC | CASSLWGGRGSYEQYF
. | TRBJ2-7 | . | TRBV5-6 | TGTGCCAGCAGCGACATCTATGGAATATACGAGCAGTACTTC | CASSDIYGIYEQYF
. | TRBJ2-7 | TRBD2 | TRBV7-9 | TGTGCCAGCAGCTCCCGCCTAGCGGGATCGACCTACGAGCAGTACTTC | CASSSRLAGSTYEQYF
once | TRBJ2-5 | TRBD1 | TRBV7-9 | TGTGCCAGCAGCGAGACAGGGGGCGGAGGGGAGACCCAGTACTTC | CASSETGGGGETQYF
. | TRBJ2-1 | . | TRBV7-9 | TGTGCCAGCAGCTTAGTGACTGGGGTTTACAATGAGCAGTTCTTC | CASSLVTGVYNEQFF
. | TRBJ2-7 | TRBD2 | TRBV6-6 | TGTGCCAGCAGTTATAGCACTAGCGGGTCCTACGAGCAGTACTTC | CASSYSTSGSYEQYF
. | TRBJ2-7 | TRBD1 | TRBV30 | TGTGCCTGGAGGGGCTTTTCAGGGGACAGCTCCTACGAGCAGTACTTC | CAWRGFSGDSSYEQYF
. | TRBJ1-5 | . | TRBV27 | TGTGCCAGCAGTTTACAGGGGCTCGGGCAGCCCCAGCATTTT | CASSLQGLGQPQHF
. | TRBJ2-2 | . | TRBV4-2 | TGTGCCAGCAGCCAAGATCCGCGCGCCGGGGAGCTGTTTTTT | CASSQDPRAGELFF
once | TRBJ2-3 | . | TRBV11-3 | TGTGCCAGCAGCTTAGGCAGTTTGGATACGCAGTATTTT | CASSLGSLDTQYF
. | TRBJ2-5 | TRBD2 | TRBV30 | TGTGCCTGGAGTCCTCTGGGGGAGGGCCTGAAAGAGACCCAGTACTTC | CAWSPLGEGLKETQYF
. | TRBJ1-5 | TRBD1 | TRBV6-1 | TGTGCCAGCAGTAAAGGGACAGGAGATAATTTGAGGGGTCTTAGCAATCAGCCCCAGCATTTT | CASSKGTGDNLRGLSNQPQHF
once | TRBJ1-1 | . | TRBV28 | TGTGCCAGCAGTTGGGCGGAGATGAACACTGAAGCTTTCTTT | CASSWAEMNTEAFF
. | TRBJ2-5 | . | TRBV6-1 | TGTGCCAGCAGCCAATATGACGGCCCAGAGACCCAGTACTTC | CASSQYDGPETQYF
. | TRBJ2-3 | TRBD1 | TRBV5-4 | TGTGCCAGCAGCTCCCGGGACAGGGCCCTGGTGAGGTCAGATACGCAGTATTTT | CASSSRDRALVRSDTQYF
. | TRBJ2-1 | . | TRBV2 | TGTGCCAGCCTCCGGTGGATAGCGGAATACAATGAGCAGTTCTTC | CASLRWIAEYNEQFF
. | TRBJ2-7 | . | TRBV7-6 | TGTGCCAGCAGCCCCCGGGACGGCTCCTACGAGCAGTACTTC | CASSPRDGSYEQYF
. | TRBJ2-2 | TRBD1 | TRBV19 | TGTGCCAGTAGCCAACCGACAGGGGTCACCGGGGAGCTGTTTTTT | CASSQPTGVTGELFF
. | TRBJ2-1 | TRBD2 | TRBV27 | TGTGCCAGCAGTTTCTATGACCCTAGCGGGAGGAGTAGTGAGCAGTTCTTC | CASSFYDPSGRSSEQFF
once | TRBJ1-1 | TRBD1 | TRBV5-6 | TGTGCCAGCAGGGAGGACAGGCTGAACACTGAAGCTTTCTTT | CASREDRLNTEAFF
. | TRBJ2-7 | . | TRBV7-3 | TGTGCCAGCAGCTTAGATCCCCCCGGGGCGGAAACCTACGAGCAGTACTTC | CASSLDPPGAETYEQYF
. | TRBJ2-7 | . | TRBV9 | TGTGCCAGCAGCGCCGGGACTCAAGTGGCCTACGAGCAGTACTTC | CASSAGTQVAYEQYF
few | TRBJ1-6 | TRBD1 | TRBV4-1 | TGCGCCAGCAGCCAAGGTGACAGGGGTTCACCCCTCCACTTT | CASSQGDRGSPLHF
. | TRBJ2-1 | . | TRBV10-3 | TGTGCCATCAGTACAGGGTCCTCCTACAATGAGCAGTTCTTC | CAISTGSSYNEQFF